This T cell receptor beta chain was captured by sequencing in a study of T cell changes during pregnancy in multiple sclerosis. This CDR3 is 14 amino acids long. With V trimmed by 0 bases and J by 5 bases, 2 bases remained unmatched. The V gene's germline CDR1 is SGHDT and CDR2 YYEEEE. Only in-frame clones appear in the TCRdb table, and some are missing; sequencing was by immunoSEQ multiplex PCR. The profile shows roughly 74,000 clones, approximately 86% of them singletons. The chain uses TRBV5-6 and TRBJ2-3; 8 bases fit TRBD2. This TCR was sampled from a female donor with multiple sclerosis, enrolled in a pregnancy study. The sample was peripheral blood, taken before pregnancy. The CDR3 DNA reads TGTGCCAGCAGCTTGGTTCTAGCGGGAGATACGCAGTATTTT. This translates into CASSLVLAGDTQYF.